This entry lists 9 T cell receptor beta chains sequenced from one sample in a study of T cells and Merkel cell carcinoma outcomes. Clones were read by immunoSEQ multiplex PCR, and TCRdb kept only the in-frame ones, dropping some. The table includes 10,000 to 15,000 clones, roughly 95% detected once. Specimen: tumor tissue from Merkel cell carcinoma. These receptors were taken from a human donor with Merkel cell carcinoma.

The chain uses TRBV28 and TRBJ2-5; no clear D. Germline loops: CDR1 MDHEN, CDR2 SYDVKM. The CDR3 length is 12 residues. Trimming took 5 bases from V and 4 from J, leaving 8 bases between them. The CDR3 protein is CASSRYGETQYF. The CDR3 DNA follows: TGTGCCAGCAGTAGATACGGAGAGACCCAGTACTTC.

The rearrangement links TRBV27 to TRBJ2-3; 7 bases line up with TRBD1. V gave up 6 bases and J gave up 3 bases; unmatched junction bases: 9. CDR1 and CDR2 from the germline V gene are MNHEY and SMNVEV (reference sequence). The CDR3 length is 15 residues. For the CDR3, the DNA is TGTGCCAGCAGGGAAGAGGACAGGCCAACAGATACGCAGTATTTT. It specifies CASREEDRPTDTQYF.

The CDR3 nucleotides read TGTGCCAGCTTACAGGACAGGGGGAACACAGATACGCAGTATTTT. Its translation: CASLQDRGNTDTQYF. This chain uses TRBV18 with TRBJ2-3, with 10 nucleotides matching TRBD1. The V and J ends lost 7 bases and 2 bases, in that order; junction bases with no gene match: 6. The CDR3 extends over 15 amino acids. Germline V gene data show CDR1 as KGHSH and CDR2 as LQKENI.

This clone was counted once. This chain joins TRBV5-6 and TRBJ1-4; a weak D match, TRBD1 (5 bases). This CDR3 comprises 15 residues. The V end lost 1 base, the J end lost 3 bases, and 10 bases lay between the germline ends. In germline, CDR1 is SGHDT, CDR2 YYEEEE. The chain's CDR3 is CASSLWGEPNEKLFF. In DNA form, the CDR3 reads TGTGCCAGCAGCTTGTGGGGGGAGCCTAATGAAAAACTGTTTTTT.

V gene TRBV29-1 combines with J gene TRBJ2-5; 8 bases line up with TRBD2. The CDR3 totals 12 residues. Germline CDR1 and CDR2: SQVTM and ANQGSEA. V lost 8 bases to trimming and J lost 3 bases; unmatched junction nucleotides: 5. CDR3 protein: CSSSGGEETQYF. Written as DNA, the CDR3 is TGCAGCTCAAGCGGGGGAGAAGAGACCCAGTACTTC.

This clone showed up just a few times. For the CDR3, the DNA is TGTGCCAGCAGCTCTGAAGGTCTTCGAGATGAAGCTTTCTTT. It is translated as CASSSEGLRDEAFF. This chain links TRBV7-9 with TRBJ1-1; D uncertain. Germline CDR1 reads SEHNR; CDR2 reads FQNEAQ (reference sequence). The CDR3 is 14 amino acids. Trimming removed 4 bases from V and 7 bases from J, with 16 bases in between.

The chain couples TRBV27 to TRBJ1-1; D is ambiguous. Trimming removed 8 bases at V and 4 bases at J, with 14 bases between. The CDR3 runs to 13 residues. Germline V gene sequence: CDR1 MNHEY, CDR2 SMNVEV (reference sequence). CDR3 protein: CASWPAGSTEAFF. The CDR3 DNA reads TGTGCCAGCTGGCCCGCGGGCTCCACTGAAGCTTTCTTT.

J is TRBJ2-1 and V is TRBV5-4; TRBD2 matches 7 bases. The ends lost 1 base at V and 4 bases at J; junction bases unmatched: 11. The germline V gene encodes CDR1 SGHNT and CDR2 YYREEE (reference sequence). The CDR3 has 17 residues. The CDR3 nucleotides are TGTGCCAGCAGCTTGACGGGGGGAGGGTCGGGATACAATGAGCAGTTCTTC. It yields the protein CASSLTGGGSGYNEQFF.

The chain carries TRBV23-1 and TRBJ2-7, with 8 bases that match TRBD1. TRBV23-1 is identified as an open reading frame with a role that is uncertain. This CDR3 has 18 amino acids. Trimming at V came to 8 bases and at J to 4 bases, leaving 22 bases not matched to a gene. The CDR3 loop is CASPRAGGNRIGAYEQYF. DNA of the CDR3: TGCGCCAGCCCACGGGCAGGGGGCAATAGGATAGGGGCGTACGAGCAGTACTTC.